This paragraph covers one T cell receptor beta chain sequence. Its cognate antigen is unknown. The sequencing depth, 1 in 200,000 to 1 in 1 million T cells, was the target. Assay used: immunoSEQ multiplex PCR; TCRdb lists only in-frame clones, some missing. The repertoire consists of nearly 100,000 clones, with approximately 78% occurring once and the leading ten covering 32%. The data are from a study of cytotoxic CD8 clonotypes in ibrutinib-treated CLL. Across the study: Investigators collected response samples after a median 12 months of treatment, range 6 to 36. General study results and limits: Treatment saw public clonotypes, which were uncommon, either contract or stay stable. Clonality was higher at baseline than in age-matched healthy donors and tracked circulating CD8+ T-cell counts.

The CDR3 covers 13 residues. V was cut by 6 bases and J by 2 bases, with 13 bases left in between. The V gene's germline CDR1 is GTSNPN and CDR2 SVGIG (reference sequence). The chain links TRBV30 to TRBJ1-1; D gene ambiguous. This receptor was obtained from a human donor with chronic lymphocytic leukemia. The specimen was PBMCs, collected after 12 months of ibrutinib treatment. The CDR3: CACHPDGNTEAFF. The CDR3 bases are TGTGCCTGCCACCCGGACGGAAACACTGAAGCTTTCTTT.